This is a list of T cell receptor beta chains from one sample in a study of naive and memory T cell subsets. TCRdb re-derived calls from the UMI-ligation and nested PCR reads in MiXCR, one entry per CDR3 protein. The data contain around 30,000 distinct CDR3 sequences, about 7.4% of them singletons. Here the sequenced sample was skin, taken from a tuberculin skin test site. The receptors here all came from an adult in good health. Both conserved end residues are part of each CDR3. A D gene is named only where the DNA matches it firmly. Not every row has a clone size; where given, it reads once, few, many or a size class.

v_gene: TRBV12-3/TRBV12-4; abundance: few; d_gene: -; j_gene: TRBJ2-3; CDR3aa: CASSFSQGRPVDTQYF; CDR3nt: TGTGCCAGCAGTTTTTCGCAGGGGCGCCCCGTCGATACGCAGTATTTT
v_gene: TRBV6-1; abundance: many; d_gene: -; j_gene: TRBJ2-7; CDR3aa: CASSEGGRTAYYEQYF; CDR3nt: TGTGCCAGCAGTGAGGGGGGGCGTACAGCTTACTACGAGCAGTACTTC
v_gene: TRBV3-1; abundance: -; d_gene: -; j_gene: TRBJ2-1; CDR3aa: CASSQREGLGLSYNEQFF; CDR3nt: TGTGCCAGCAGCCAGCGGGAAGGTTTAGGTCTATCCTACAATGAGCAGTTCTTC
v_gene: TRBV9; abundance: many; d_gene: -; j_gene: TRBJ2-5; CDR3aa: CASSVGKGNQETQYF; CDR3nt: TGTGCCAGCAGCGTTGGTAAGGGGAACCAAGAGACCCAGTACTTC
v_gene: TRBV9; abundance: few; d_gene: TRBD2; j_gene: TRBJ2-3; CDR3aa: CASSVAGTIEDTQYF; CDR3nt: TGTGCCAGCAGCGTAGCTGGGACTATAGAAGATACGCAGTATTTT
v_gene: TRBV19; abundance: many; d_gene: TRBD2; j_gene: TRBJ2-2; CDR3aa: CASSIDSGRETNTGELFF; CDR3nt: TGTGCCAGTAGTATAGATTCTGGGCGGGAGACGAACACCGGGGAGCTGTTTTTT
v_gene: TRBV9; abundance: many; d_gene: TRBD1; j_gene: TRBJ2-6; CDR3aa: CASSVWAGQGTERGVLTF; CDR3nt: TGTGCCAGCAGCGTATGGGCGGGACAGGGTACGGAGCGTGGCGTCCTGACTTTC
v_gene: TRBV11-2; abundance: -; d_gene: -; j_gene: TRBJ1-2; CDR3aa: CASSQSWDYGYTF; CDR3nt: TGTGCCAGCTCACAGTCCTGGGACTATGGCTACACCTTC
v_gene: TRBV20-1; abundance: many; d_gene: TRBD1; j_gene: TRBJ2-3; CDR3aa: CSAGRDRGGTDTQYF; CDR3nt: TGCAGTGCTGGCCGGGACAGGGGAGGCACAGATACGCAGTATTTT
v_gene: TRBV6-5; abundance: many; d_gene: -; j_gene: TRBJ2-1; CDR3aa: CASSFRGNEQFF; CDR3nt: TGTGCCAGCAGCTTCAGGGGTAATGAGCAGTTCTTC
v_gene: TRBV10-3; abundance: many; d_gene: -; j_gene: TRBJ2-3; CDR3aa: CASFPGTSSTVEQYF; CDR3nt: TGTGCCTCTTTCCCCGGGACTTCCTCCACGGTTGAGCAGTATTTT
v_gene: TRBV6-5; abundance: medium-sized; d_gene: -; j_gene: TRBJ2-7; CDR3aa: CASSPTGGTYEQYF; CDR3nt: TGTGCCAGCAGTCCCACCGGGGGAACCTACGAGCAGTACTTC
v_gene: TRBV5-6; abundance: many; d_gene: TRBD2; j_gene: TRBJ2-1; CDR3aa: CASSLAWGGREYEQFF; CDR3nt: TGTGCCAGCAGCTTGGCTTGGGGGGGAAGGGAGTATGAGCAGTTCTTC
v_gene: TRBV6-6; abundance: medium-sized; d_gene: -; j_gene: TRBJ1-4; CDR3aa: CASSYLRDGNEKLFF; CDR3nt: TGTGCCAGCAGTTACCTCCGGGACGGTAATGAAAAACTGTTTTTT
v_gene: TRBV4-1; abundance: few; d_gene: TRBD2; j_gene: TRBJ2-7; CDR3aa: CASSQGASGGLEQYF; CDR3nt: TGCGCCAGCAGCCAAGGAGCTAGCGGGGGTTTAGAGCAGTACTTC
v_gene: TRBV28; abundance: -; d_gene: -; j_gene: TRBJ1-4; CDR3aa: CASSAIDRRGEKLFF; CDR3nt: TGTGCCAGCAGTGCGATTGACAGGAGAGGTGAAAAACTGTTTTTT
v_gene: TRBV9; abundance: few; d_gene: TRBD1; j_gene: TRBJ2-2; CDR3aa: CASSFTGGDNGELFF; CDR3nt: TGTGCCAGCAGCTTTACAGGGGGCGATAACGGGGAGCTGTTTTTT
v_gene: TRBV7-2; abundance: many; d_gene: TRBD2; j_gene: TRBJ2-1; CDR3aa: CASSLVLAGGRGNEQFF; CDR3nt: TGTGCCAGCAGCTTAGTACTAGCGGGGGGAAGGGGCAATGAGCAGTTCTTC
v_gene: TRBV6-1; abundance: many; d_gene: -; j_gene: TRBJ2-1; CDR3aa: CASSSTFRVNEQFF; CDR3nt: TGTGCCAGCAGTTCAACTTTTCGAGTCAATGAGCAGTTCTTC
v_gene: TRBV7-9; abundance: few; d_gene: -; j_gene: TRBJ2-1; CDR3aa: CASSARLESNNEQFF; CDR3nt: TGTGCCAGCAGCGCCCGCCTCGAGTCTAACAATGAGCAGTTCTTC
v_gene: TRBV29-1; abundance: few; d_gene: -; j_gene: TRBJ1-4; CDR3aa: CSVGGTSAEKLFF; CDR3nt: TGCAGCGTTGGAGGGACTTCAGCTGAAAAACTGTTTTTT
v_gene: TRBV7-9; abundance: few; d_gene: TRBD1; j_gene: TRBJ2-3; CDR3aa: CASKSSRGRTDTQYF; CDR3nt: TGTGCCAGCAAATCCTCAAGGGGGCGGACAGATACGCAGTATTTT
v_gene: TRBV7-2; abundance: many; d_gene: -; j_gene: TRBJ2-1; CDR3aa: CASSARRGQTSQQFF; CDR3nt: TGTGCCAGCAGCGCCCGCCGGGGGCAGACATCCCAGCAGTTCTTC
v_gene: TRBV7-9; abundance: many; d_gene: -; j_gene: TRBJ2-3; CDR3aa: CASSLARGGPDTQYF; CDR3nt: TGTGCCAGCAGCTTAGCCAGGGGCGGGCCAGATACGCAGTATTTT
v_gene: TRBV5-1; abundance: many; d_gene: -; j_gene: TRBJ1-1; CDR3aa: CASSLVGPINTEAFF; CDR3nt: TGCGCCAGCAGCTTGGTGGGCCCGATAAACACTGAAGCTTTCTTT
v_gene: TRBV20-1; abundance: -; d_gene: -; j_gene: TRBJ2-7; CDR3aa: CSARGYRENYEQYF; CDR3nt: TGCAGTGCTAGGGGCTACCGAGAGAACTACGAGCAGTACTTC
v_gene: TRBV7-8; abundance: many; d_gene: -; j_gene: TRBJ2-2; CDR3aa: CASSNAEWLGPNTGELFF; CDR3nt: TGTGCCAGCAGCAATGCTGAATGGTTGGGGCCCAACACCGGGGAGCTGTTTTTT
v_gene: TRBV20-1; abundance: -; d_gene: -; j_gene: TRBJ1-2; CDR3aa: CSGSEGHYGDTF; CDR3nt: TGCAGTGGCTCGGAGGGGCACTATGGCGACACCTTC
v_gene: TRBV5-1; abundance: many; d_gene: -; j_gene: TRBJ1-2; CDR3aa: CASRTADYGYTF; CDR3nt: TGCGCCAGCAGGACAGCGGACTATGGCTACACCTTC
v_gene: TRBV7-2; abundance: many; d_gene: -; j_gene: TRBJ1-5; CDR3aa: CASSLGFPGNQPQHF; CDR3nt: TGTGCCAGCAGCTTAGGATTTCCAGGGAATCAGCCCCAGCATTTT
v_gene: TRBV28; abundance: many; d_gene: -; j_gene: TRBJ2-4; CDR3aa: CASRHDRQNIQYF; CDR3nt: TGTGCCAGCAGACACGACCGACAAAACATTCAGTACTTC
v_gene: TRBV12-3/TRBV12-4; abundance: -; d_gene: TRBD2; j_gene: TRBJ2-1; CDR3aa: CAGALQLAGGRAYNEQFF; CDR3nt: TGTGCCGGGGCGCTTCAGTTAGCGGGGGGGCGGGCCTACAATGAGCAGTTCTTC
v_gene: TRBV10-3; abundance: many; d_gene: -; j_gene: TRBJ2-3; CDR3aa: CAISDGRVWDTQYF; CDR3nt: TGTGCCATCAGTGACGGCAGGGTATGGGATACGCAGTATTTT
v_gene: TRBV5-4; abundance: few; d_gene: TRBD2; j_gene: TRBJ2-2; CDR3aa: CASSSGLAGNTGELFF; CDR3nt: TGTGCCAGCAGCTCGGGACTAGCGGGGAACACCGGGGAGCTGTTTTTT
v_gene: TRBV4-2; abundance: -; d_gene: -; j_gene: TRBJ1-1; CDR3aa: CASSQEIGRVTEAFF; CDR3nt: TGTGCCAGCAGCCAAGAAATCGGGCGAGTTACTGAAGCTTTCTTT
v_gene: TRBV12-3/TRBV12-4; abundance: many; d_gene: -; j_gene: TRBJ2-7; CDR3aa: CASRGDTFYEQYF; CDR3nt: TGTGCCAGCAGGGGGGACACCTTCTACGAGCAGTACTTC
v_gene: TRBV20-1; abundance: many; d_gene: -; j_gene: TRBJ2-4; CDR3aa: CSARGGPKNIQYF; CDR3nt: TGCAGTGCTAGGGGGGGGCCCAAAAACATTCAGTACTTC
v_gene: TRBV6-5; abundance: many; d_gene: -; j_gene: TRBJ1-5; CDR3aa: CASRPTAGSPNQPQHF; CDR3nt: TGTGCCAGCAGGCCCACCGCTGGTTCCCCTAATCAGCCCCAGCATTTT
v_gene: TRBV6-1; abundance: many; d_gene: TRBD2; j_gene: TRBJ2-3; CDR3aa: CASRTETSQFRYPTTTDTQYF; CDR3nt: TGTGCCAGCAGAACCGAGACTAGCCAATTCCGCTACCCCACAACCACAGATACGCAGTATTTT
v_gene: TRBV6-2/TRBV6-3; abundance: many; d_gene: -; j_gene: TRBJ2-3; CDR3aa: CASSYSPWTDTQYF; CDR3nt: TGTGCCAGCAGTTACTCGCCGTGGACAGATACGCAGTATTTT
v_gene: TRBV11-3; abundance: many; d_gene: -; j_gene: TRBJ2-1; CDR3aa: CASSLEGLYNEQFF; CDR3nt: TGTGCCAGCAGCTTAGAGGGACTTTACAATGAGCAGTTCTTC
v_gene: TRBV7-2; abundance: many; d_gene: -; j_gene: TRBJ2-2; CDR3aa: CASSLDAGGVAGELFF; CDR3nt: TGTGCCAGCAGCTTAGACGCCGGGGGAGTTGCCGGGGAGCTGTTTTTT
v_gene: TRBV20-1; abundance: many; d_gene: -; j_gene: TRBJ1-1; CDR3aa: CSARDSGQMNTEAFF; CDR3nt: TGCAGTGCTAGAGATTCGGGCCAGATGAACACTGAAGCTTTCTTT
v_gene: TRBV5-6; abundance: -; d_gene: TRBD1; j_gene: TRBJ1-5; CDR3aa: CASSARGQGGNQPQHF; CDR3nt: TGTGCCAGCAGTGCCCGGGGACAGGGGGGCAATCAGCCCCAGCATTTT
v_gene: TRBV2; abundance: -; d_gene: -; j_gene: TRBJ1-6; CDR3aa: CASSVRQAYNSPLHF; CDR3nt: TGTGCCAGCAGTGTTCGGCAGGCCTATAATTCACCCCTCCACTTT
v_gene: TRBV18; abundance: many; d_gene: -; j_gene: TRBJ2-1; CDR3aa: CASSPEEGGEQFF; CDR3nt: TGTGCCAGCTCACCGGAGGAGGGCGGTGAGCAGTTCTTC
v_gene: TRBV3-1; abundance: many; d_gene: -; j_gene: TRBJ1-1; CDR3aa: CASSQDRATEAFF; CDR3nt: TGTGCCAGCAGCCAAGACCGCGCCACTGAAGCTTTCTTT
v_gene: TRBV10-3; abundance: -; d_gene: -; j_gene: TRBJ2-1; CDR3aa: CAISESRRDNEQFF; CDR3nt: TGTGCCATCAGTGAGTCGAGGCGGGACAATGAGCAGTTCTTC
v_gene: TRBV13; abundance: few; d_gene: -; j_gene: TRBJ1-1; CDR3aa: CASRGTLWGTEAFF; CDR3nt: TGTGCCAGCAGAGGGACCCTGTGGGGCACTGAAGCTTTCTTT
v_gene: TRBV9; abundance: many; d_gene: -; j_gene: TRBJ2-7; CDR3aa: CASSAGVPPSSYEQYF; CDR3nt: TGTGCCAGCAGCGCTGGGGTTCCTCCAAGCTCCTACGAGCAGTACTTC
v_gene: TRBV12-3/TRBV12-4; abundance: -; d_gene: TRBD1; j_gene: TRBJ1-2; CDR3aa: CASSRTGGTNYGYTF; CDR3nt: TGTGCCAGCAGTCGGACAGGGGGCACTAACTATGGCTACACCTTC
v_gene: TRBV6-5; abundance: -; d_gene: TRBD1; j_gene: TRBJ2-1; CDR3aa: CASSYSLDRERDNEQFF; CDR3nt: TGTGCCAGCAGTTACTCCCTAGACAGGGAGAGGGACAATGAGCAGTTCTTC
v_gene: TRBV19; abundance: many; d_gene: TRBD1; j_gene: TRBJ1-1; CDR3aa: CASSISFDTPGGARAEAFF; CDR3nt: TGTGCCAGTAGTATCTCGTTCGACACCCCAGGGGGCGCAAGGGCTGAAGCTTTCTTT
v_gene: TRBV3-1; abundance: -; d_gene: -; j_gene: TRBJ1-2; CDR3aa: CASSPWSPGHNYGYTF; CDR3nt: TGTGCCAGCAGCCCCTGGAGCCCGGGACATAATTATGGCTACACCTTC
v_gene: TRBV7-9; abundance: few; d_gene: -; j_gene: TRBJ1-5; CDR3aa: CASSSEVGNQPQHF; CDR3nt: TGTGCCAGCAGCTCGGAGGTTGGCAATCAGCCCCAGCATTTT
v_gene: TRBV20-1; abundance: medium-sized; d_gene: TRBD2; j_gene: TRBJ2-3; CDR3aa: CSATIAGNTDTQYF; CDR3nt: TGCAGTGCTACTATAGCGGGGAACACAGATACGCAGTATTTT
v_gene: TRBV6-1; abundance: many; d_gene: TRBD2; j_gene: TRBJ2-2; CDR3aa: CASIRDRLAGGRTGELFF; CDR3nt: TGTGCCAGCATTAGAGACCGACTAGCGGGGGGTAGGACCGGGGAGCTGTTTTTT